This TCR beta chain was captured by sequencing in a study of T cell clonality in common variable immunodeficiency. Notes on the study in general: CVID subjects shared fewer TCRbeta clones than healthy controls did. Common variable immunodeficiency TCR beta sequences reportedly had fewer deletions and N-nucleotide insertions. Patient heterogeneity in the CVID cohort limited correlations between repertoire features and clinical complications.

Sequencing input was equivalent genomic DNA from CVID and controls. This table comes from immunoSEQ multiplex PCR, and its TCRdb copy is limited to in-frame clones, with some not included. The specimen has about 74,000 clones, none found just once. This clone came up many times. No antigen is known for it. The DNA ends 3 residues before the CDR3 does, and the rest of the CDR3 is filled in from the germline J gene. V lost 1 base and J 7 bases, leaving 13 bases between the germline ends. Per germline, CDR1 KGHSH and CDR2 LQKENI. The CDR3 is 14 residues long. This clonotype was sampled from a person aged 18-70 years in good health. The rearrangement joins TRBV18 to TRBJ1-2; a possible D gene is TRBD1 (6 bases). The sample comprised peripheral blood mononuclear cells. CDR3 residues: CASSPRREGGGYTF. The sequenced part of the CDR3 DNA is TGTGCCAGCTCACCACGCAGGGAAGGGGGTGGC.